Described below is a single T cell receptor beta chain sequence and its context. Its antigen is currently unknown. MiXCR, applied by TCRdb to the reads, yields one record per CDR3 protein. There are about 52,000 distinct CDR3 sequences in the sample; about 18% occur only once, and about four fifths lies in the top ten. The data originate from a study of T cell repertoires in cytomegalovirus infection. Study-wide background: Recently described HLA-C-restricted plus well-studied HLA-B-restricted CMV epitopes were used. Public TCR beta signatures were indicative of both CMV infection and a matching HLA type. Study outcomes and limitations: CMV-specific HLA-C-restricted TCR beta clonotypes dominated the ex vivo response. There were carriers of CMV plus the relevant HLA, and cumulative public TCR beta family frequency identified them.

Germline CDR1 LGHNA, CDR2 YSLEER. J gave up 5 bases and V 2 bases, and 8 bases lay outside the gene matches. The CDR3 spans 16 residues. This receptor was obtained from a human donor in good health (CMV status not recorded). Some clones in this sample may be carry-over from other donors' samples. Specimen: CD8+ T cells from cultured PBMCs, collected from culture after CMV antigen stimulation. This rearrangement joins TRBV4-3 to TRBJ1-2, with 10 bases identical to TRBD1. The DNA of the CDR3 is TGCGCCAGCAGCCAACTGCCGGGACAGGGGTATTATGGCTACACCTTC. Translation gives CASSQLPGQGYYGYTF.